This record looks at one T cell receptor (beta chain) sequence and its context. The specificity of this receptor is unknown. Base qualities are missing; no much larger clone stands one base away. This entry belongs to a study of cytomegalovirus exposure and HLA in healthy donors (TCRdb year 2017). With regard to the full study: According to a later analysis, the 120 or so validation repertoires were produced on the same platform as the roughly 600 repertoires of the first cohort. The aim of the study was to test whether cataloging public T cell receptors could identify signatures of past pathogen exposure. A separate validation cohort of 100 to 150 different subjects was used in addition to the roughly 640-subject first cohort. The study combined high-throughput TCR immunosequencing, statistical association of individual TCRs with disease status, and machine learning to predict cytomegalovirus infection status. What the work shows at the level of the full study, not this receptor alone: The classifier was reported to diagnose cytomegalovirus status with high specificity and sensitivity in both the original and validation cohorts. All 110 or so repertoires were used to score co-occurrence in the validation cohort in a later analysis, because that analysis had no HLA typing for the cohort. A later analysis found that TCRs clustered in the first cohort also tended to co-occur in the roughly 120 validation repertoires, with 94% of cluster scores above 0. It was suggested by the authors that the approach could potentially be generalized to other disease states and immunological phenotypes. Most TCR sequences were observed very rarely across donors, whereas some public TCRs were present in many individuals. In vitro tests confirmed that a few of the cytomegalovirus-associated TCR beta chains recognize cytomegalovirus antigens. A total of roughly 160 TCR beta chains were listed by the study as associated with cytomegalovirus.

Donors formed part of the validation cohort, which comprised over a hundred subjects and was distinct from the first cohort of several hundred subjects. Library creation used the immunoSEQ multiplex PCR assay. The paper's processing steps were these. To diagnose cytomegalovirus status from the catalog of TCR beta chain sequences, a statistical classification framework was built. TCRdb obtained this table from immuneACCESS and retained in-frame rearrangements with V and J assigned. These tables miss some clones; where compared with another copy, unresolved V genes account for less than half of the shortfall, and the remainder is unexplained. That table supplies the V and J calls and clone size; D and trimming were determined from the DNA. The sample includes about 140,000 clones, with about 83% observed a single time. Of the sample, more than 1.4% is held by the ten largest clones. The CDR3 goes from the cysteine to the phenylalanine over 16 residues. The CDR3 DNA has 48 bases and is translated from base 1. The germline V gene supplies CDR1 SGHVS and CDR2 FQNEAQ. The junction shows trimming of 7 bases on V and 0 bases on J, plus 16 bases between the germline ends.

Source material: PBMCs. In this chain, TRBV7-8 is recombined with TRBJ1-5; a weak D assignment points to TRBD1 (6 bases agree). This clonotype was sampled from a woman under 40 in good health and CMV-seronegative. The encoded CDR3 is CASNIGGADSNQPQHF. The DNA sequence follows: TGTGCCAGCAACATAGGGGGGGCTGATAGCAATCAGCCCCAGCATTTT.